Given below is one T cell receptor (beta chain) in context. This clonotype was picked up one time. Its antigen specificity is not known. Base quality data are lacking; no much larger clone is found one base away. The protocol used for the library was 5' RACE. The reads were generated on an Illumina HiSeq 2500. A second roughly 7 to 12 cycle PCR used a sample-barcoded 5' primer and a J-beta primer mix. Each TCR beta cDNA molecule received a unique molecular identifier from a template-switch 5' adaptor carrying 12 random nucleotides. At least 3 million CDR3-containing paired-end reads were obtained from each sample. First-strand cDNA was synthesized from all RNA with the Mint cDNA synthesis kit, primed by a TRBC-specific oligonucleotide. After uracil-DNA glycosylase treatment, a first 18-cycle PCR used universal primers M1SS and BC2_uni_R on all cDNA. The source study handled its data this way. Each sample was normalized by randomly selecting 1 million high-quality reads, each carrying a distinct molecular identifier. Reads with shared molecular identifiers were discarded instead of being binned into consensus sequences. MiTCR, run with a Q25 quality threshold and the strictest error-elimination algorithm, handled CDR3 identification, clonotype clustering and error correction. A nonparametric unseen species model with Euler transformation was used to estimate lower-bound total TCR beta diversity. TCRdb reprocessed the public reads (quality trimming at Q25 with fastp, clone calling with MiXCR) and kept in-frame beta chains. Rows are combined by CDR3 protein, so each entry shows the most common genes and DNA. Clone size and V and J calls follow TCRdb, not the original study. The sample has over 1,300,000 distinct CDR3 sequences on record, roughly 59% of them singletons. The ten most abundant clones make up 5.5% to 8% of the sample.

The sample comes from a study of blood T cells in healthy people across ages (dated by TCRdb to about 2015). About the study as a whole: In model experiments, roughly one uniquely barcoded TCR beta cDNA molecule per two T cells was captured by template switching. The study measured age-related changes in TCR beta repertoire diversity using deep sequencing normalized with unique cDNA molecular identifiers. For two donors (one aged 18 to 29 and one aged 80 or older), the study analyzed two additional independent replicas of 1 million unique cDNA reads from the same blood draw. To avoid experimental bias, donors of different ages were distributed randomly across sequencing lanes. The donors were divided into four age groups: young (average around 16 years), middle-aged (approximately 42), aged (about 60) and long-lived (roughly 88). Here is what the overall study found, with its caveats: The CMV infection status of donors was not known, potentially confounding age-related changes in expanded clonotypes. A strong correlation was found between observed TCR beta diversity and the percentage of naive T cells measured by flow cytometry. Because profiling used bulk unsorted PBMCs, naive and antigen-experienced compartments could not be compared conclusively. Compared with the aged group, the long-lived group had more naive CD4+ T cells, fewer expanded clones and increased TCR diversity, suggesting age selection. Total diversity estimates from one million sequenced T cells were considered lower bounds and underestimates. Observed TCR beta diversity per million T cells fell roughly linearly with age, and a significant reduction was already apparent by age around 36.

Donors were approximately 42 systemically healthy Caucasian individuals from Russia aged roughly 6 to 95 years. Roughly 9.5 milliliters of peripheral blood were drawn from each donor into EDTA-treated Vacutainer tubes. Ficoll-Paque density-gradient centrifugation was used to isolate PBMCs, with at least 6.5 million per sample. Total RNA, at least 5 micrograms per sample, was extracted from PBMCs with Trizol reagent. The percentages of naive CD45RAhigh/CD27high T cells were determined by flow cytometry on a PBMC aliquot from every donor. Sequences were obtained from blood. This receptor was identified in a man between 18 and 35 years old in good health.

The CDR3 protein is CAIGGQLERLSYEQYF. The nucleotide sequence reads TGTGCCATTGGGGGACAGCTGGAGCGTCTCTCCTACGAGCAGTACTTC. The chain is encoded by TRBV10-3 joined to TRBJ2-7; a stretch of 7 junction bases matches TRBD1. CDR1 and CDR2, looked up from the germline V gene, are ENHRY and SYGVKD. Spanning cysteine to phenylalanine, the CDR3 consists of 16 amino acids. The entry retains the CDR3 DNA only, 48 bases that are in frame from base 1. At the junction V is shortened by 9 bases and J by 0 bases; bases outside the gene matches: 14.